The present TCR beta chain was sequenced within a study of blood T cell repertoires in COVID-19. Study background: Donors in the United States, Italy and Spain gave samples during acute or convalescent COVID-19. T cells, B-cell-depleted T cells, or PBMCs supplied cDNA or gDNA.

The length of the CDR3 is 16 residues. CDR1 and CDR2 from the germline V gene are SSHAT and FNYEAQ (reference sequence). Which cohort a participant joined came from the clinical history participants gave. Per the authors' pipeline: Nucleated cell counts were estimated from reference gene primer amplification. Sequencing used immunoSEQ multiplex PCR; TCRdb keeps in-frame clones, though not all of them. V and J calls and clone size are those listed in that table; D and trimming were worked out from the DNA. The top ten clones hold about 4% of a sample with about 220,000 clones, roughly 88% of them seen once. Details on this clone: One end of the junction is discordant with germline, which a read error may explain.

The chain is built from TRBV7-7 and TRBJ1-5; D is perhaps TRBD1 (6 bases). The sample taken for sequencing was PBMCs or T cells enriched from blood (not recorded which). This TCR was recovered from a woman in her forties with acute COVID-19. This CDR3 reads CASSLTSRGLDQPQHF. The DNA of the CDR3 is TGTGCTAGCAGCTTAACGAGCAGGGGCCTGGATCAGCCCCAGCATTTT. Filled out from reference TRBV7-7 and TRBJ1-5, the complete variable domain reads GAGVSQSPRYKVTKRGQDVTLRCDPISSHATLYWYQQALGQGPEFLTYFNYEAQPDKSGLPSDRFSAERPEGSISTLTIQRTEQRDSAMYRCASSLTSRGLDQPQHFGDGTRLSIL.